This entry lists 23 T cell receptor beta chains sequenced from one sample in a study of beta chain features in type 1 diabetes. Their cognate antigens are unknown. Findings of the study overall: Among patients with Type 1 diabetes, TCRB CDR3s were moderately but significantly shorter in every one of the four CD4+ subsets.

Every isolated RNA sample was fully reverse transcribed, so sequencing captured expressed TCRB transcripts. The repertoire was sequenced with immunoSEQ multiplex PCR; TCRdb's copy has only in-frame clones and lacks some. The table shows 500,000 to 850,000 clones, with roughly 13% occurring only once. The sequenced sample was naive CD4+ T cells from blood. The receptors were gathered from a man aged 18 to 29 with type 1 diabetes.

This clone was counted only a few times. The gene calls are TRBV7-9 and TRBJ1-1; 8 bases line up with TRBD1. CDR3 size: 15 residues. CDR1 is SEHNR and CDR2 is FQNEAQ in the germline V gene (reference sequence). With 5 bases clipped from V and 4 bases from J, the junction kept 9 bases outside the gene matches. CDR3 in amino acids: CASSPRTGLSTEAFF. DNA for the CDR3: TGTGCCAGCAGCCCGAGGACAGGGTTGAGCACTGAAGCTTTCTTT.

This clone was observed a handful of times. V is TRBV7-2 and J is TRBJ2-2; D might be TRBD2 (5 bases). V was cut by 5 bases and J by 6 bases, with 19 bases left in between. Germline assignment: CDR1 SGHTA and CDR2 FQGNSA. CDR3 length: 16 amino acids. This CDR3 reads CASSPAVTSGAGELFF. CDR3 in DNA: TGTGCCAGCAGCCCGGCCGTAACTAGTGGGGCCGGGGAGCTGTTTTTT.

This rearrangement joins TRBV6-6 to TRBJ2-1; 8 nucleotides match TRBD1. The CDR3 totals 12 residues. The J segment lost 9 bases and the V segment lost 8 bases, leaving 6 bases of the junction unmatched. CDR1 is MNHNY, CDR2 SVGAGI, per germline (reference sequence). The CDR3 bases are TGTGCCAGCTCGGACAGGGACCGTGAGCAGTTCTTC. Translated: CASSDRDREQFF.

This clone appeared a single time. The chain uses TRBV6-5 and TRBJ1-3; TRBD1 aligns across 7 bases. Germline assignment: CDR1 MNHEY and CDR2 SVGAGI. CDR3 length: 14 residues. The J segment lost 1 base and the V segment lost 7 bases, leaving 4 bases of the junction unmatched. The chain's CDR3 is CASKPQGSGNTIYF. The CDR3 DNA reads TGTGCCAGCAAGCCACAGGGGTCTGGAAACACCATATATTTT.

This clone was counted a few times. Other DNA sequences in the sample encode the same CDR3. J is TRBJ2-5 and V is TRBV20-1; the D is unclear. Germline V gene data show CDR1 as DFQATT and CDR2 as SNEGSKA (reference sequence). V was shortened by 6 bases and J by 5 bases, with 10 bases between the two germline ends. The length of the CDR3 is 11 residues. For the CDR3, the DNA is TGCAGTGCAAGGACCGTGGAGACCCAGTACTTC. This sequence encodes CSARTVETQYF.

This chain joins TRBV7-2 and TRBJ1-6; TRBD1 matches at 7 bases. This CDR3 has 14 amino acids. V lost 1 base, J lost 8 bases, and 2 bases stayed unmatched. From germline, CDR1 is SGHTA and CDR2 FQGNSA. CDR3 loop: CASSLGTGYSPLHF. The CDR3 nucleotides read TGTGCCAGCAGCTTAGGGACAGGCTATTCACCCCTCCACTTT.

This clone was counted between two and nine times. This chain connects TRBV29-1 to TRBJ1-1; a possible D gene is TRBD1 (5 bases). The CDR3 extends over 13 amino acids. V gave up 5 bases and J gave up 3 bases, with 13 bases separating them. CDR1 and CDR2 (germline): SQVTM, ANQGSEA. The CDR3 DNA follows: TGCAGCGTTAGCCAGGGAGGCGACACTGAAGCTTTCTTT. As protein: CSVSQGGDTEAFF.

Written as DNA, the CDR3 is TGTGCCAGCAGCTTAGGAGATGAGCAGTTCTTC. Translated: CASSLGDEQFF. The chain couples TRBV7-9 to TRBJ2-1; D remains unclear. V was pared by 1 base and J by 8 bases, with 3 bases between. The CDR3 spans 11 residues. The germline CDR1 and CDR2 sequences are SEHNR and FQNEAQ (reference sequence).

This clone was seen a few times. The CDR3 DNA is TGTGCCAGCAGCCCTCGAGGGTCGGGACTCAGCACCGGGGAGCTGTTTTTT. This codes for CASSPRGSGLSTGELFF. The chain recombines TRBV9 with TRBJ2-2; a weak D match, TRBD2 (6 bases). The V gene's germline CDR1 is SGDLS and CDR2 YYNGEE. V was clipped by 4 bases and J by 4 bases, with 20 bases between them. CDR3 length: 17 residues. Complete variable domain (other parts from reference TRBV9 and TRBJ2-2): DSGVTQTPKHLITATGQRVTLRCSPRSGDLSVYWYQQSLDQGLQFLIQYYNGEERAKGNILERFSAQQFPDLHSELNLSSLELGDSALYFCASSPRGSGLSTGELFFGEGSRLTVL.

With respect to this clone: This sample also contains other DNA sequences that code for the same CDR3. The genes are TRBV30 and TRBJ1-1; no clear D. Germline V gene data show CDR1 as GTSNPN and CDR2 as SVGIG (reference sequence). V was clipped by 5 bases and J by 0 bases, with 7 bases between them. The CDR3 length is 12 residues. This chain's CDR3 is CAWGRLNTEAFF. DNA of the CDR3: TGTGCCTGGGGACGGTTGAACACTGAAGCTTTCTTT.

This clone was observed a handful of times. This rearrangement joins TRBV7-2 to TRBJ2-1, with D perhaps being TRBD1 or TRBD2 (6 bases each). The CDR3 runs 18 residues. V was pared by 0 bases and J by 0 bases, with 15 bases between. The germline V gene has CDR1 SGHTA and CDR2 FQGNSA. The chain's CDR3 is CASSLAEWGASSYNEQFF. The DNA of the CDR3 is TGTGCCAGCAGCTTAGCGGAGTGGGGGGCAAGCTCCTACAATGAGCAGTTCTTC.

There are a few counts of this clone. V gene TRBV14 combines with J gene TRBJ2-1; 11 positions match TRBD2. The CDR3 extends over 17 amino acids. V shed 2 bases, J shed 4 bases, and the junction held 7 bases outside the gene matches. Germline values: CDR1 SGHDN, CDR2 FVKESK. CDR3 sequence (DNA): TGTGCCAGCAGCCAATTAGGCGGGACTAGCGGATACAATGAGCAGTTCTTC. It specifies CASSQLGGTSGYNEQFF.

The chain couples TRBV15 to TRBJ2-4, with a weak D call TRBD2 (6 bases). The CDR3 consists of 16 residues. Germline V CDR1 and CDR2: LNHNV, YYDKDF (reference sequence). Trimming removed 5 bases from V and 5 bases from J, with 19 bases in between. Here the CDR3 reads CATSPWRDRLQNIQYF. In DNA, the CDR3 is TGTGCCACCAGCCCCTGGAGGGATAGACTTCAAAACATTCAGTACTTC.

This clone was found a few times. The chain joins TRBV30 to TRBJ2-5, with 7 nucleotides matching TRBD1. V was pared by 0 bases and J by 5 bases, with 12 bases of the junction left unmatched. Per the germline V gene, CDR1 is GTSNPN and CDR2 is SVGIG (reference sequence). The CDR3 contains 16 residues. The CDR3 sequence: CAWSVRRTGPRETQYF. The CDR3 nucleotides read TGTGCCTGGAGTGTGAGACGGACAGGCCCCAGGGAGACCCAGTACTTC.

This clone has more than one count but fewer than ten. The CDR3 loop reads CATSIGGTNPSNEQFF. CDR3 nucleotides: TGTGCCACCAGCATAGGGGGGACTAATCCTTCCAATGAGCAGTTCTTC. The chain is built from TRBV15 and TRBJ2-1, with D possibly matching TRBD2 (7 bases). V dropped 4 bases and J dropped 6 bases, with 19 bases sitting between them. Germline values: CDR1 LNHNV, CDR2 YYDKDF (reference sequence). This CDR3 region has 16 residues.

The rearrangement links TRBV7-9 to TRBJ2-1; unclear D gene. Trimming left V 5 bases short and J 10 bases short, with 15 bases between. Germline V gene lookup returns CDR1 SEHNR and CDR2 FQNEAQ (reference sequence). This CDR3 contains 13 residues. The CDR3 DNA reads as TGTGCCAGCAGCCTACGGCGTGAGGCCGAGCAGTTCTTC. Its protein is CASSLRREAEQFF.

This clone was picked up a small number of times. V is TRBV29-1 and J is TRBJ1-1; 10 bases align to TRBD1. V lost 4 bases and J lost 1; bases outside the gene matches: 6. The CDR3 has 15 amino acids. Germline CDR1 SQVTM, CDR2 ANQGSEA. The CDR3 loop reads CSVGTGGSGNTEAFF. For the CDR3, the DNA is TGCAGCGTTGGGACAGGGGGTTCGGGGAACACTGAAGCTTTCTTT.

The J gene is TRBJ2-1, the V gene TRBV20-1; D is perhaps TRBD2 (5 bases). Germline values: CDR1 DFQATT, CDR2 SNEGSKA (reference sequence). V shed 8 bases and J shed 7 bases, with 12 bases lying between them. The length of the CDR3 is 11 residues. The CDR3 reads CSPQRYNEQFF. The CDR3 region has the DNA TGCAGTCCACAGCGGTATAATGAGCAGTTCTTC.

This clone was counted only a few times. Written as DNA, the CDR3 is TGTGCCTGGACCCAGCAATTCCAAGAGACCCAGTACTTC. This sequence encodes CAWTQQFQETQYF. The chain couples TRBV30 to TRBJ2-5, with unresolved D. Germline CDR1 reads GTSNPN; CDR2 reads SVGIG (reference sequence). CDR3 size: 13 residues. V lost 4 bases, J lost 1 base, and 10 bases lay in between.

This clone was detected only a few times. Germline and junction disagree at one end, which may indicate a read error. The chain uses TRBV4-2 and TRBJ1-1; D unclear. The V gene's germline CDR1 is LGHNA and CDR2 YNFKEQ. The CDR3 has 11 residues. The CDR3 DNA is TGTGCTGCAGGAGATCTAACCAACCCCTTATTT. Amino acids: CAAGDLTNPLF.

The rearrangement uses TRBV5-4 and TRBJ1-2, with D tentatively TRBD1 (5 bases). Germline loops: CDR1 SGHNT, CDR2 YYREEE (reference sequence). This CDR3 region has 12 residues. Trimming left V 2 bases short and J 4 bases short, with 6 bases between. CDR3 region: CASSFDSYGYTF. In DNA form, the CDR3 reads TGTGCCAGCAGCTTCGACAGCTATGGCTACACCTTC.

The genes are TRBV5-1 and TRBJ2-7; no firm D call. This CDR3 is built from 14 residues. The V gene's germline CDR1 is SGHRS and CDR2 YFSETQ. The V gene lost 4 bases and the J gene lost 2 bases, with 13 bases spanning the gap. CDR3 in DNA: TGCGCCAGCAGCCTCACCCCAGCGACCTACGAGCAGTACTTC. Protein sequence: CASSLTPATYEQYF.

A few counts support this clone. The junction differs from germline at one of its ends, possibly a read error. The chain links TRBV7-7 to TRBJ2-5; 9 nucleotides line up with TRBD2. Germline assignment: CDR1 SSHAT and CDR2 FNYEAQ (reference sequence). The CDR3 is 15 residues long. CDR3 region: CASSARGGHEETQYF. The CDR3 DNA follows: TGTGCTAGCAGCGCGCGGGGGGGCCATGAAGAGACCCAGTACTTC.